One sample yielded the 10 T cell receptor beta chains listed below, sequenced in a study of T-cell reconstitution after alpha-beta-depleted transplantation in children. The library targeted TCRbeta and was prepared with unique molecular identifiers. TCRdb re-called the PCR reads with MiXCR, one entry per CDR3 protein. The sample includes 97,000 or so distinct CDR3 sequences, about 6.8% of them seen just once. Source: PBMCs, taken before TCRalphabeta/CD19-depleted stem cell transplant. The source of these receptors is a boy aged 2 to 9 with acute lymphoblastic leukemia, due to receive a stem cell transplant.

The V and J genes are TRBV20-1 and TRBJ1-4, with D possibly TRBD1 on 6 matching bases. The CDR3 totals 13 residues. The V and J ends lost 4 bases and 5 bases respectively, with 11 bases between them. Germline V gene sequence: CDR1 DFQATT, CDR2 SNEGSKA (reference sequence). This CDR3 is CSAKGGGNEKLFF. In DNA form, the CDR3 reads TGCAGTGCTAAGGGGGGCGGGAATGAAAAACTGTTTTTT.

This clonotype was seen a few times. The chain has TRBV27 and TRBJ1-5; D unresolved. CDR3 length: 15 residues. Germline CDR1 is MNHEY and CDR2 is SMNVEV (reference sequence). The germline V and J ends were trimmed by 0 bases and 5 bases, with 11 bases remaining between them. CDR3 sequence (DNA): TGTGCCAGCAGTTTATCGGTAGGGCAGTATCAGCCCCAGCATTTT. Residues: CASSLSVGQYQPQHF.

The gene calls are TRBV11-2 and TRBJ1-1; tentative D call: TRBD1 (5 bases). This CDR3 has 14 amino acids. V lost 8 bases and J 0 bases, leaving 13 bases between the germline ends. From germline, CDR1 is SGHAT and CDR2 FQNNGV. The CDR3 DNA is TGTGCCAGCGGCGTGGCAGGGCTGAACACTGAAGCTTTCTTT. Its protein product is CASGVAGLNTEAFF.

This clonotype was counted between two and nine times. This chain joins TRBV7-9 and TRBJ1-4; 9 bases agree with TRBD1. V lost 5 bases to trimming and J lost 5 bases; unmatched junction nucleotides: 6. The CDR3 sequence is 15 residues long. Germline V gene data show CDR1 as SEHNR and CDR2 as FQNEAQ (reference sequence). The DNA for the CDR3 is TGTGCCAGCAGCCTAGACAGGGGGAGGAATGAAAAACTGTTTTTT. Protein: CASSLDRGRNEKLFF.

This clonotype was observed at least ten times. The rearrangement joins TRBV7-6 to TRBJ2-3; 9 positions agree with TRBD2. Losses at the gene ends were 6 bases for V and 1 base for J; bases not matched to a gene: 11. The length of the CDR3 is 17 residues. Germline loops: CDR1 SGHVS, CDR2 FNYEAQ. CDR3 sequence: CASSSPWAGGGTDTQYF. The CDR3 DNA reads as TGTGCCAGCAGTTCTCCCTGGGCGGGGGGGGGCACAGATACGCAGTATTTT.

This clonotype was seen ten or more times. V and J are TRBV2 and TRBJ2-3, with 10 bases fitting TRBD2. With V trimmed by 8 bases and J by 4 bases, 15 bases remained unmatched. The CDR3 consists of 17 residues. CDR1 and CDR2 from the germline V gene are SNHLY and FYNNEI. CDR3 in amino acids: CASESLSSGGAPDTQYF. In nucleotides, the CDR3 is TGTGCCAGCGAGTCGCTATCCAGCGGGGGGGCCCCAGATACGCAGTATTTT.

This clonotype was recorded many times. The chain uses TRBV9 and TRBJ2-3; D may be TRBD1 or TRBD2 (5 bases each). CDR3 length: 15 residues. Germline assignment: CDR1 SGDLS and CDR2 YYNGEE. Between the trimmed V and J ends, which lost 3 bases and 1 base, there was a span of 12 bases. The CDR3 loop is CASSDRDAGTDTQYF. DNA for the CDR3: TGTGCCAGCAGCGACCGGGACGCCGGCACAGATACGCAGTATTTT. The full variable domain, completed using reference TRBV9 and TRBJ2-3, is DSGVTQTPKHLITATGQRVTLRCSPRSGDLSVYWYQQSLDQGLQFLIQYYNGEERAKGNILERFSAQQFPDLHSELNLSSLELGDSALYFCASSDRDAGTDTQYFGPGTRLTVL.

This clonotype was recorded at least ten times. As DNA, the CDR3 is TGTGCCAGCAGTTTAGTCGGGCAGAACACTGAAGCTTTCTTT. It specifies CASSLVGQNTEAFF. The chain recombines TRBV27 with TRBJ1-1; D unclear. V was cut by 2 bases and J by 1 base, with 8 bases left in between. This CDR3 has 14 residues. Germline V gene data show CDR1 as MNHEY and CDR2 as SMNVEV (reference sequence).

This clonotype was observed at least ten times. The rearrangement uses TRBV20-1 and TRBJ1-1; D gene unclear. V dropped 0 bases and J dropped 7 bases, with 9 bases sitting between them. This CDR3 region has 12 residues. Germline V gene sequence: CDR1 DFQATT, CDR2 SNEGSKA (reference sequence). The CDR3 nucleotides read TGCAGTGCTAGAGAGTCAGTGTATGAAGCTTTCTTT. Amino acid sequence: CSARESVYEAFF.

The CDR3 reads CASSPGGARSYNEQFF. DNA of the CDR3: TGTGCCAGCAGCCCGGGTGGAGCCAGATCCTACAATGAGCAGTTCTTC. The rearrangement links TRBV11-2 to TRBJ2-1; D gene ambiguous. V gave up 5 bases and J gave up 1 base, with 15 bases separating them. This CDR3 is built from 16 residues. CDR1 SGHAT and CDR2 FQNNGV come from the germline V gene.